This T cell receptor (beta chain) is from a study of T cells in Graves' hyperthyroidism and ophthalmopathy. Regarding the study as a whole: Researchers found most expanded thyroid clonotypes above 0.001 in blood as well.

TCR beta CDR3 region amplification was performed from RNA transcripts. TCR CDR3 underwent first-round RT-PCR with the HTBI primer set. MiXCR, applied by TCRdb to the multiplex PCR reads, yields one record per CDR3 protein. The sample lists around 560,000 distinct CDR3 sequences, around 15% seen once, with about 17% in the top ten. As to this clonotype: Its antigen is not known.

This CDR3 is 17 amino acids long. J gave up 2 bases and V 7 bases, and 12 bases lay outside the gene matches. Per the germline V gene, CDR1 is SGHRS and CDR2 is YFSETQ. The sample consisted of blood. The clonotype was recovered from a woman between 18 and 29 years old with Graves' hyperthyroidism. The chain has TRBV5-1 and TRBJ2-2, with 9 bases lining up with TRBD2. CDR3 DNA sequence: TGCGCCAGCTCCGCCCCCGTAGCGGGGGCTAACACCGGGGAGCTGTTTTTT. It yields the protein CASSAPVAGANTGELFF.